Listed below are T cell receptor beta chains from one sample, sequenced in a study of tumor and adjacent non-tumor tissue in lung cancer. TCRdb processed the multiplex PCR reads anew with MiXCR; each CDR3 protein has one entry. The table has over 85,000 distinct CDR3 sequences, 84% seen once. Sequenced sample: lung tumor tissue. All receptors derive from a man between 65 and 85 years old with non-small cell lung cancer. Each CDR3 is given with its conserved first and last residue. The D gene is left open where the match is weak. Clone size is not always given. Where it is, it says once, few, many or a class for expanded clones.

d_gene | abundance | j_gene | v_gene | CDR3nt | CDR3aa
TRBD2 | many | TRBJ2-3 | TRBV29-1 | TGCAGCGTTGTCCCATGGGACTACACAGATACGCAGTATTTT | CSVVPWDYTDTQYF
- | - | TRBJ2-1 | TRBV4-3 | TGCGCCAGCAGCCTAGATTCCCGGGATCACGACAATGAGCATTTCTTC | CASSLDSRDHDNEHFF
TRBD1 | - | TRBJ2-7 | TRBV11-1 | TGTGCCAACAGCACCTGGGACAGGGCCTACGAGAAGTATTTC | CANSTWDRAYEKYF
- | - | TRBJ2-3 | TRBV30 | TGTGCCTGCAAATTCGTTTCAGAAACGCAGTATTTT | CACKFVSETQYF
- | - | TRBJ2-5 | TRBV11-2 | TGTGCCAGCAGCTTACAGGGGGGTAACCAAGAGACCCAGTACTTC | CASSLQGGNQETQYF
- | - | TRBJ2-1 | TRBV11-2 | TGTGCCAGCAGCTTAGGGGGTAGGGAAGGGTACAATGAACAGTTCTTC | CASSLGGREGYNEQFF
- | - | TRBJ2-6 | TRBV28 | TGTGCCAGCAGTGAGATCTACTCTGGGGTCAACGCCCTGACTTTC | CASSEIYSGVNALTF
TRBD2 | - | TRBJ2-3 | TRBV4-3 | TGCGCCAGCAGCCAAGGCTTGGACAAGCGGGAGGACCACCGGGACACAGATACGCAGTATTTT | CASSQGLDKREDHRDTDTQYF
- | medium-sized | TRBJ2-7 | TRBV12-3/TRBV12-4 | TGTGCCAGCAGTCCCCGGGGGGCGATCTACGAGCAGTACTTC | CASSPRGAIYEQYF
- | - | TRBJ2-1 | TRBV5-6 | TGTGCCAGCAGCTATGTTAGGGGAAGTGGGTACAATGAGCAGATATTC | CASSYVRGSGYNEQIF
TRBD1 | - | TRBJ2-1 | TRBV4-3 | TGCGCCAGCAGCCAAGAAGGACAGGGTTCCTACAATGAGCACTTCTTC | CASSQEGQGSYNEHFF